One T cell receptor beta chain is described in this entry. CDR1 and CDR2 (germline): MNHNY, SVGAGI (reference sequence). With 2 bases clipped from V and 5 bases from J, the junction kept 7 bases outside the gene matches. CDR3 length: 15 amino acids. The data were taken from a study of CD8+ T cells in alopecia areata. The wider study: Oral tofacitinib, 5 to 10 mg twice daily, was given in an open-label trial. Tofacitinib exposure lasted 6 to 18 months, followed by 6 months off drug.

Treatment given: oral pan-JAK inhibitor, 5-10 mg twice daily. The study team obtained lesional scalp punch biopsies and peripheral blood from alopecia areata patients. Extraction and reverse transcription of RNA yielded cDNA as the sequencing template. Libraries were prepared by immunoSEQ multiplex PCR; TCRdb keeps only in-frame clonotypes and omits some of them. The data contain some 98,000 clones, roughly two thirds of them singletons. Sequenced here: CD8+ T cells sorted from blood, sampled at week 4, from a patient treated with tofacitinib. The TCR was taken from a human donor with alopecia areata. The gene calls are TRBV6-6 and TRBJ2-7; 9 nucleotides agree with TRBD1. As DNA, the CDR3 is TGTGCCAGCAGTTACGATGGGACAGGGTTGGACGAGCAGTACTTC. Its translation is CASSYDGTGLDEQYF.